The 17 T cell receptor beta chains listed next were all sequenced from one sample in a study of vaccination and CD4 T cells after COVID-19. These receptors lack a known antigen. Treatment described: approximately 10-day PBMC culture with coronavirus spike peptide pools or control peptides (ViraFEST assay). Scientists ran DNA taken from cultured CD4+ T cells through the Oncomine TCR Beta short-read assay for sequencing. TCRdb reanalysed the PCR reads using MiXCR and keeps one entry per CDR3 protein. The sample has some 15,000 distinct CDR3 sequences, roughly 56% seen once. Sequences were obtained from CD4+ T cells from blood, cultured in vitro. The receptors derive from a human donor who had recovered from COVID-19.

The table lists this clonotype with a few counts. This chain connects TRBV2 to TRBJ1-2; D remains unclear. The CDR3 runs to 12 residues. Trimming left V 11 bases short and J 3 bases short, with 13 bases between. The germline V gene has CDR1 SNHLY and CDR2 FYNNEI. The CDR3 DNA reads as TGTGCCTCTGGGCACGGAGACTATGGCTACACCTTC. Protein product: CASGHGDYGYTF.

Comment on this clonotype: At one end, the junction sequence differs from germline, possibly due to a read error. V and J are TRBV6-1 and TRBJ1-2; tentatively, D is TRBD1 (5 bases). Germline V gene data show CDR1 as MNHNS and CDR2 as SASEGT. There are 13 residues in the CDR3. The CDR3 DNA is TGTGCCAGCAGCCAAGGGCGGGGCGCAGTGATCACATTC. Translated, it gives CASSQGRGAVITF.

The chain employs TRBV4-2 and TRBJ2-5, with D unclear. V was clipped by 2 bases and J by 5 bases, with 12 bases between them. There are 14 residues in the CDR3. CDR1 LGHNA and CDR2 YNFKEQ come from the germline V gene. In DNA form, the CDR3 reads TGTGCCAGCAGCCAATACCAGCTTGGGGAGACCCAGTACTTC. It translates to CASSQYQLGETQYF.

The sample holds a few counts of this clonotype. The rearrangement links TRBV15 to TRBJ2-7; 7 bases are shared with TRBD1. Germline-derived CDR1 and CDR2 are LNHNV and YYDKDF (reference sequence). With 0 bases clipped from V and 7 bases from J, the junction kept 9 bases outside the gene matches. The CDR3 extends over 15 amino acids. CDR3 coding DNA: TGTGCCACCAGCAGAGATAAGAGGGGGCTAGTGGAGCAGTACTTC. Encoded protein: CATSRDKRGLVEQYF.

This chain links TRBV20-1 with TRBJ1-1; 8 bases match TRBD1. Trimming at V came to 5 bases and at J to 1 base, leaving 6 bases not matched to a gene. The CDR3 totals 14 residues. Germline V gene sequence: CDR1 DFQATT, CDR2 SNEGSKA (reference sequence). The CDR3 DNA follows: TGCAGTGCTGCGAGGGACAGGACGAACACTGAAGCTTTCTTT. This translates into CSAARDRTNTEAFF.

Only a few counts were recorded for this clonotype. The chain carries TRBV2 and TRBJ1-6; TRBD1 matches 9 bases. Germline V gene lookup returns CDR1 SNHLY and CDR2 FYNNEI. The J segment lost 8 bases and the V segment lost 6 bases, leaving 5 bases of the junction unmatched. This CDR3 has 14 residues. CDR3 amino acids: CASSPRTGDSPLHF. CDR3 nucleotide sequence: TGTGCCAGCAGCCCCAGGACAGGGGATTCACCCCTCCACTTT.

The V call is TRBV11-2, the J call TRBJ2-5; the D gene could be TRBD1 or TRBD2 (5 bases each). This CDR3 contains 16 residues. V was cut by 1 base and J by 6 bases, with 18 bases left in between. Germline V gene data show CDR1 as SGHAT and CDR2 as FQNNGV. The DNA of the CDR3 is TGTGCCAGCAGCTTAGTGTTCGGGGCCTCCTCAAAGACCCAGTACTTC. This sequence encodes CASSLVFGASSKTQYF.

There are a few counts of this clonotype. The chain employs TRBV20-1 and TRBJ1-5; D uncertain. Germline CDR1 DFQATT, CDR2 SNEGSKA (reference sequence). V dropped 4 bases and J dropped 4 bases, with 8 bases sitting between them. The CDR3 consists of 12 residues. CDR3 in amino acids: CSAMSGNQPQHF. The CDR3 bases are TGCAGTGCTATGTCTGGGAATCAGCCCCAGCATTTT.

The V and J genes are TRBV20-1 and TRBJ2-7; TRBD2 aligns across 11 bases. The germline V gene encodes CDR1 DFQATT and CDR2 SNEGSKA (reference sequence). This CDR3 contains 18 residues. V was clipped by 0 bases and J by 3 bases; unmatched bases: 13. This chain's CDR3 is CSARDPTRLAGGNYEQYF. The CDR3 coding sequence is TGCAGTGCTAGAGATCCCACCCGCCTAGCGGGAGGTAACTACGAGCAGTACTTC.

This clonotype showed up just a few times. This chain links TRBV6-2 or TRBV6-3 with TRBJ1-2; D not resolved. CDR3 length: 11 amino acids. V lost 6 bases, J lost 6 bases, and 8 bases lay in between. Germline CDR1 MNHEY, CDR2 SVGEGT. CDR3 DNA: TGTGCCAGCAGCCAGTCGCATGGCTACACCTTC. This codes for CASSQSHGYTF.

CDR3 nucleotide sequence: TGTGCCAGCACCCCGCCGGACAGGCCCCGGGTCTATGGCTACACCTTC. It encodes CASTPPDRPRVYGYTF. The chain couples TRBV27 to TRBJ1-2; 7 bases match TRBD1. The ends lost 7 bases at V and 4 bases at J; junction bases unmatched: 15. The CDR3 is 16 amino acids. Germline assignment: CDR1 MNHEY and CDR2 SMNVEV (reference sequence).

The chain is built from TRBV20-1 and TRBJ2-7; D tentatively reads TRBD1 or TRBD2 (6 bases each). The CDR3 sequence is 12 residues long. Germline V gives CDR1 DFQATT, CDR2 SNEGSKA (reference sequence). The V end lost 5 bases, the J end lost 6 bases, and 14 bases lay between the germline ends. This CDR3 is CSAERTGAEQYF. The CDR3 nucleotides are TGCAGTGCTGAACGGACGGGGGCCGAGCAGTACTTC.

The chain has TRBV5-4 and TRBJ2-5, with a weak D call TRBD1 (5 bases). The V and J ends lost 6 bases and 5 bases respectively, with 17 bases between them. CDR1 and CDR2 from the germline V gene are SGHNT and YYREEE (reference sequence). This CDR3 has 14 residues. As DNA, the CDR3 is TGTGCCAGCACCTCGCGGAATAGGGGCGAGACCCAGTACTTC. It is translated as CASTSRNRGETQYF.

This chain uses TRBV20-1 with TRBJ2-1; D is ambiguous. Trimming removed 3 bases at V and 2 bases at J, with 8 bases between. The germline CDR1 and CDR2 sequences are DFQATT and SNEGSKA (reference sequence). The CDR3 covers 13 residues. The DNA for the CDR3 is TGCAGTGCTAGTGGTGGGGCCTACAATGAGCAGTTCTTC. Translated, it gives CSASGGAYNEQFF.

This clonotype was found a few times. The chain links TRBV2 to TRBJ2-7; 8 nucleotides line up with TRBD1. Germline trimming cut 8 bases from V and 6 bases from J; bases unmatched to any gene: 12. The CDR3 runs to 14 residues. CDR1 SNHLY and CDR2 FYNNEI come from the germline V gene. CDR3 in DNA: TGTGCCAGCCTACTAGACAGGGGAAATGGCGAGCAGTACTTC. Encoded protein: CASLLDRGNGEQYF. Looking up the rest from reference TRBV2 and TRBJ2-7 gives the full variable domain: EPEVTQTPSHQVTQMGQEVILRCVPISNHLYFYWYRQILGQKVEFLVSFYNNEISEKSEIFDDQFSVERPDGSNFTLKIRSTKLEDSAMYFCASLLDRGNGEQYFGPGTRLTVT.

This chain uses TRBV5-4 with TRBJ1-5; the D gene is possibly TRBD1 (5 bases). The CDR3 is 17 amino acids. Per the germline V gene, CDR1 is SGHNT and CDR2 is YYREEE (reference sequence). The V end lost 0 bases, the J end lost 4 bases, and 17 bases lay between the germline ends. The CDR3 coding sequence is TGTGCCAGCAGCTTGGCCTTGGACACGGGGGGAAATCAGCCCCAGCATTTT. Amino acid sequence: CASSLALDTGGNQPQHF.

This chain uses TRBV24-1 with TRBJ2-1, with 11 bases identical to TRBD1. The germline gives CDR1 KGHDR, CDR2 SFDVKD. V shed 3 bases, J shed 7 bases, and the junction held 4 bases outside the gene matches. There are 15 residues in the CDR3. Here the CDR3 reads CATSDTGTGGNEQFF. The CDR3 DNA follows: TGTGCCACCAGTGATACCGGGACAGGGGGGAATGAGCAGTTCTTC.